This T cell receptor (beta chain) was identified in a study of control samples from healthy donors and cancer patients. V was cut by 4 bases and J by 11 bases, with 12 bases left in between. There are 13 residues in the CDR3. Germline lookup yields CDR1 MGHRA and CDR2 YSYEKL. TCRdb's table, derived via immunoSEQ multiplex PCR, lists solely in-frame clones and lacks some. Among about 120,000 clones listed, around 91% were seen once. This chain links TRBV4-1 with TRBJ1-6; D is unresolved. Source material: PBMCs. This sequence originates from a woman between 45 and 60 years old with colorectal cancer. Here the CDR3 reads CASSPDLGTPLHF. The DNA for the CDR3 is TGCGCCAGCAGCCCCGACCTCGGGACACCCCTCCACTTT.